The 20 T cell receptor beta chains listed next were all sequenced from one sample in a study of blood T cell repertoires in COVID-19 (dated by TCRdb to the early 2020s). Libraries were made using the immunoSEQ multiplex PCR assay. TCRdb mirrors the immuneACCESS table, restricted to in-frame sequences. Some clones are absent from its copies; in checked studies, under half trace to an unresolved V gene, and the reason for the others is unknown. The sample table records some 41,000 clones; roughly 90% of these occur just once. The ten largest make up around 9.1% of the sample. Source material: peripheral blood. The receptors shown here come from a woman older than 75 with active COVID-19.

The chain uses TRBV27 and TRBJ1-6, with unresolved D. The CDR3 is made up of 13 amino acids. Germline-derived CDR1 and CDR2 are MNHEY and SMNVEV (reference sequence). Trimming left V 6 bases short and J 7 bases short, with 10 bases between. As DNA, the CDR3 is TGTGCCAGCAGGAGGGAATTCAATTCACCCCTCCACTTT. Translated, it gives CASRREFNSPLHF.

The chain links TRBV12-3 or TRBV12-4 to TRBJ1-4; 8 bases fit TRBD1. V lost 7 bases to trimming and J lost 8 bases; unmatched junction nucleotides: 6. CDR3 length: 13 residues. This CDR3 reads CASKPTGEEKLFF. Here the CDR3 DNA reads TGTGCCAGCAAACCGACAGGGGAAGAAAAACTGTTTTTT.

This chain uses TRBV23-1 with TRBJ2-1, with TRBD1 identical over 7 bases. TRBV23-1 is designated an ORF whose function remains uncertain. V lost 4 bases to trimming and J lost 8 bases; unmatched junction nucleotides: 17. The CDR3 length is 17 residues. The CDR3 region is CASSRGSHRGFTHEQFF. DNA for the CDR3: TGCGCCAGCAGTCGAGGAAGTCACAGGGGCTTTACCCATGAGCAGTTCTTC.

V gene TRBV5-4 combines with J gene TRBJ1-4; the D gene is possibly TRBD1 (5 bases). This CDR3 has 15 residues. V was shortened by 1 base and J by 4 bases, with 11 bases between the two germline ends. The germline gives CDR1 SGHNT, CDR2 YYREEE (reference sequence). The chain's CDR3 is CASSLRQNVNEKLFF. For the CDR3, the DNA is TGTGCCAGCAGCTTGAGACAGAATGTTAATGAAAAACTGTTTTTT.

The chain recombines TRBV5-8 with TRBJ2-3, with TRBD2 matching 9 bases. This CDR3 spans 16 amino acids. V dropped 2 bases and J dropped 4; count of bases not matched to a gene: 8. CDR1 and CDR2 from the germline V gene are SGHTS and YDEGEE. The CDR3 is CASSFRRGGLADTQYF. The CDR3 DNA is TGTGCCAGCAGCTTCCGGCGGGGGGGATTGGCAGATACGCAGTATTTT.

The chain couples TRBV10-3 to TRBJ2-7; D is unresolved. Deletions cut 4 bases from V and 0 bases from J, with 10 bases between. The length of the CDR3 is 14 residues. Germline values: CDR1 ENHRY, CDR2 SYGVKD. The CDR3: CAISGEPSSYEQYF. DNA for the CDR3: TGTGCCATCAGTGGTGAGCCGAGCTCCTACGAGCAGTACTTC.

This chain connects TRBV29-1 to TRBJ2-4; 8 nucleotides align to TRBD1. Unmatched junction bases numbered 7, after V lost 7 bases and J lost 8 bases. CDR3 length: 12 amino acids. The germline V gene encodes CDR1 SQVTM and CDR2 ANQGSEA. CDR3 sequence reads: CSAQGAVDIQYF. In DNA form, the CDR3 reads TGCAGCGCTCAGGGGGCGGTAGACATTCAGTACTTC.

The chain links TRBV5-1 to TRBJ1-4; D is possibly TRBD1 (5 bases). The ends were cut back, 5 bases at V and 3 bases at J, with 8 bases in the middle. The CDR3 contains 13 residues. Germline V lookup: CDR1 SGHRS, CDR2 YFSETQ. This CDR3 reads CASRTASNEKLFF. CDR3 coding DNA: TGCGCCAGCAGGACAGCTTCTAATGAAAAACTGTTTTTT.

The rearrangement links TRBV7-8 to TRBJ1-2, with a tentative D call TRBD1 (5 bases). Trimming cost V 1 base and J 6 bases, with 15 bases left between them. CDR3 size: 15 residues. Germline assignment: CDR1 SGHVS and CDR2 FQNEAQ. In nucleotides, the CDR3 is TGTGCCAGCAGCTTAGACGGGGCGGGAGGGGATGGCTACACCTTC. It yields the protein CASSLDGAGGDGYTF.

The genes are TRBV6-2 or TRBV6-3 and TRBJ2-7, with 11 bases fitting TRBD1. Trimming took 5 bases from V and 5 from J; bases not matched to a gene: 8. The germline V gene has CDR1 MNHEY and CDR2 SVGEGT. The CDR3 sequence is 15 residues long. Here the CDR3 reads CASSGGQGALDEQYF. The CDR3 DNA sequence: TGTGCCAGCAGTGGCGGACAGGGGGCGCTGGACGAGCAGTACTTC.

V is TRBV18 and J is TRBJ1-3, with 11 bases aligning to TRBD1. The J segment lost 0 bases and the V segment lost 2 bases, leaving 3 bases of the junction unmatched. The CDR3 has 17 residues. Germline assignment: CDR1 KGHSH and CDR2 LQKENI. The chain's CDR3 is CASSPGTGGISGNTIYF. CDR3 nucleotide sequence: TGTGCCAGCTCACCAGGGACAGGGGGGATCTCTGGAAACACCATATATTTT.

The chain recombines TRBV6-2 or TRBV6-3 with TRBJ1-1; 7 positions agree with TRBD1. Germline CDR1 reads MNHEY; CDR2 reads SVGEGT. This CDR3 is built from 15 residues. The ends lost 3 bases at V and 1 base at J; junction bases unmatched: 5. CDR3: CASSYHYRGNTEAFF. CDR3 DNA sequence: TGTGCCAGCAGTTATCACTACAGGGGGAACACTGAAGCTTTCTTT.

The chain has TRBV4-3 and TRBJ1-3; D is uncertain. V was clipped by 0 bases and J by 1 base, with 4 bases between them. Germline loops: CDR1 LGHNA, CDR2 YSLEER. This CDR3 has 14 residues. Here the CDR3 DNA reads TGCGCCAGCAGCCAAGATCTGTCTGGAAACACCATATATTTT. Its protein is CASSQDLSGNTIYF.

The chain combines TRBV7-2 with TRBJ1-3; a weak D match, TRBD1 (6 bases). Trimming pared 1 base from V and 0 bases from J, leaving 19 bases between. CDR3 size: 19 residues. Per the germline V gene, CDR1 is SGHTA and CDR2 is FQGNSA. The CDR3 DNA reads TGTGCCAGCAGCTTAGTCGGGGGGGCCAAGCGAATCTCTGGAAACACCATATATTTT. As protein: CASSLVGGAKRISGNTIYF.

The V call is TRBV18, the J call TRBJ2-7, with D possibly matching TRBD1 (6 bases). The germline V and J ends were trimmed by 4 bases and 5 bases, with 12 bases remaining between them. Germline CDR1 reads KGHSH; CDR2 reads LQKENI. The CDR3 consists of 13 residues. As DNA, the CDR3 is TGTGCCAGCTCACTGGACAGTTGGGACGAGCAGTACTTC. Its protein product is CASSLDSWDEQYF.

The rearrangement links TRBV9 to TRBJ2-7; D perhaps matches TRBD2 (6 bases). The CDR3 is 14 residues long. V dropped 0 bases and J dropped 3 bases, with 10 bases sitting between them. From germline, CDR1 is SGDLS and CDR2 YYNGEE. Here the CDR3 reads CASSVGGTFYEQYF. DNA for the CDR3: TGTGCCAGCAGCGTAGGGGGGACTTTCTACGAGCAGTACTTC.

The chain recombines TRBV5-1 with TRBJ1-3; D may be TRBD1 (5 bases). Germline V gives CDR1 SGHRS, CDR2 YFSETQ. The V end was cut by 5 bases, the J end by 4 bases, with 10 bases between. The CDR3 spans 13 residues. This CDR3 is CASSSQGGNTIYF. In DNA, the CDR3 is TGCGCCAGCAGTTCGCAGGGCGGAAACACCATATATTTT.

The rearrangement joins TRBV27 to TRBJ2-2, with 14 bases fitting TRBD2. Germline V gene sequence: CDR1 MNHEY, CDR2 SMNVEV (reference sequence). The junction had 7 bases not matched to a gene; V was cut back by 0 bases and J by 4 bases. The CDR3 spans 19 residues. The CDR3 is CASSLSRGLAGAPTGELFF. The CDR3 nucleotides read TGTGCCAGCAGTTTATCGCGGGGACTAGCGGGGGCCCCCACCGGGGAGCTGTTTTTT.

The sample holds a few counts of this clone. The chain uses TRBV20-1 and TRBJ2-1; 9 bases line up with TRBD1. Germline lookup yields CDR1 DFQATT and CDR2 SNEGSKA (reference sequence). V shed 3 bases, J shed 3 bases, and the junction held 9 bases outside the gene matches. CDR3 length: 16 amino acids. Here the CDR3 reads CSASLSGTGSYNEQFF. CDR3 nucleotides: TGCAGTGCTAGTTTATCTGGGACAGGGAGCTACAATGAGCAGTTCTTC.

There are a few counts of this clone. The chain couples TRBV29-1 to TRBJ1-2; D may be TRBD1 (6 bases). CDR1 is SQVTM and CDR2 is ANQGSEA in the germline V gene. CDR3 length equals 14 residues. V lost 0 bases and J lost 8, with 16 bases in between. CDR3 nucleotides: TGCAGCGTTGAAGATCTTGTCAGGGGAGAGGGCTACACCTTC. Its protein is CSVEDLVRGEGYTF.